The T cell receptor (beta chain) described here comes from a study of blood T cell repertoires in COVID-19. Study overall: Both acute and convalescent COVID-19 samples were obtained from the United States, Italy and Spain.

CDR1 SGHTA and CDR2 FQGNSA come from the germline V gene. This CDR3 is built from 18 residues. V was pared by 0 bases and J by 2 bases, with 7 bases of the junction left unmatched. The repertoire was sequenced with immunoSEQ multiplex PCR; TCRdb's copy has only in-frame clones and lacks some. The table lists approximately 97,000 clones, roughly 80% of them singletons. The sample was peripheral blood. V and J are TRBV7-2 and TRBJ2-3; 11 bases map to TRBD2. This receptor was identified in a man aged 55 to 70 with active or convalescent COVID-19. The CDR3 nucleotides read TGTGCCAGCAGCTTAGCGTTAGCGGGAGGGCCGGACACAGATACGCAGTATTTT. This sequence encodes CASSLALAGGPDTDTQYF. Filled out from reference TRBV7-2 and TRBJ2-3, the complete variable domain reads GAGVSQSPSNKVTEKGKDVELRCDPISGHTALYWYRQSLGQGLEFLIYFQGNSAPDKSGLPSDRFSAERTGGSVSTLTIQRTQQEDSAVYLCASSLALAGGPDTDTQYFGPGTRLTVL.